This TCR beta chain was sequenced during a study of CD8+ T cells in alopecia areata. This CDR3 has 16 amino acids. Germline-derived CDR1 and CDR2 are LNHDA and SQIVND (reference sequence). Losses at the gene ends were 4 bases for V and 2 bases for J; bases not matched to a gene: 8. Both CD4+ and CD8+ T cells were separated by sorting PBMCs. Sequencing used cDNA as its template, made by extracting RNA and reverse transcribing it. Only in-frame clones appear in the TCRdb table, and some are missing; sequencing was by immunoSEQ multiplex PCR. The sample has under 250,000 clones, around three fifths seen once.

This chain uses TRBV19 with TRBJ2-5; TRBD1 agrees at 9 bases. Sequences were derived from CD4+ T cells sorted from blood, sampled at week 0. The sequence was collected from a human donor with alopecia areata. The CDR3 DNA follows: TGTGCCAGTAGTAGAGGACAGGGGCGCAAGCAAGAGACCCAGTACTTC. This translates into CASSRGQGRKQETQYF.